This T cell receptor (beta chain) came from a study of CD8 T cells in ankylosing spondylitis. Overall study results and limits: A TCR beta motif made of fewer than 10 highly homologous variants seemed typical of ankylosing spondylitis blood. The authors found the disease-linked clones to be CD8+ and relatively rare in peripheral blood. The study looked at matched synovial fluid samples from ankylosing spondylitis patients. Disease-linked clones were reported to be significantly enriched there. Past research had described some motif variants in reactive arthritis synovial fluid and blood.

TCRdb reprocessed the 5' RACE reads with MiXCR, giving one entry per CDR3 protein. The profile shows about 700,000 distinct CDR3 sequences, roughly 20% of them singletons. Of note for this clonotype: Its target is unknown.

With 3 bases clipped from V and 2 bases from J, the junction kept 4 bases outside the gene matches. CDR3 size: 15 residues. CDR1 and CDR2 from the germline V gene are SNHLY and FYNNEI. The V and J genes are TRBV2 and TRBJ1-2, with 9 bases fitting TRBD1. The source material was blood, either unsorted or a sorted T cell fraction (not recorded which). The sequence was collected from a male donor with ankylosing spondylitis. In DNA, the CDR3 is TGTGCCAGCAGTGAGACTGGGACAGGGAACTATGGCTACACCTTC. Amino acids: CASSETGTGNYGYTF.